The rows below give T cell receptor beta chains drawn from one sample of a study of siplizumab effects on memory and regulatory T cells. Measured with immunoSEQ multiplex PCR; TCRdb has only the in-frame clones, and not every one. The table has approximately 100,000 clones, about 90% seen once. The sequenced sample was Tregs sorted from blood. These receptor sequences come from a human donor in good health. Each CDR3 is given with its conserved first and last residue. The D gene is left open where the match is weak. Clone size, where shown, is once, few, many, or a class for clones that have expanded.

J,length,D,V,size,DNA,CDR3
TRBJ2-7,15,.,TRBV14,.,TGTGCCAGCAGCCCAAATCTCGTGCAAAACTACGAGCAGTACTTC,CASSPNLVQNYEQYF
TRBJ2-7,15,.,TRBV6-1,.,TGTGCCAGCAGTGAAATCGGGCACCGCCGGCGTGAGCAGTACTTC,CASSEIGHRRREQYF
TRBJ1-1,18,TRBD1,TRBV30,.,TGTGCCTGGAGTTACGGGCGACAGGGCTCCTTTATTAACACTGAAGCTTTCTTT,CAWSYGRQGSFINTEAFF
TRBJ2-5,16,TRBD1,TRBV5-1,.,TGCGCCAGCAGCTTGGGTGCCAGGGGGTACCAAGAGACCCAGTACTTC,CASSLGARGYQETQYF
TRBJ1-1,16,TRBD1,TRBV5-6,.,TGTGCCAGCAGCTTAGACAGGGGGCCCAGGAACACTGAAGCTTTCTTT,CASSLDRGPRNTEAFF
TRBJ1-4,13,.,TRBV2,.,TGTGCCAGCAGTGTTTTCATGGATGAAAAACTGTTTTTT,CASSVFMDEKLFF
TRBJ2-3,14,.,TRBV10-1,.,TGCGCCAGCAGTAGCGGACTCAGCACAGATACGCAGTATTTT,CASSSGLSTDTQYF
TRBJ1-1,14,.,TRBV25-1,.,TGTGCCAGCATTGACGACATCGCGGGCACTGAAGCTTTCTTT,CASIDDIAGTEAFF
TRBJ2-7,14,TRBD2,TRBV9,once,TGTGCCAGCAGCCCCGGGACTACCTCCTACGAGCAGTACTTC,CASSPGTTSYEQYF
TRBJ2-3,16,.,TRBV7-3,.,TGTGCCAGCAGCCCAGAAGGGGACGGAGCCACAGATACGCAGTATTTT,CASSPEGDGATDTQYF
TRBJ2-7,16,TRBD2,TRBV7-9,.,TGTGCCAGCAGCCGTGAAGGACTAGCGGGAGGCTACGAGCAGTACTTC,CASSREGLAGGYEQYF
TRBJ2-7,15,.,TRBV5-1,.,TGCGCCAGCAGCTTTGGGTCGGGGACCAACTACGAGCAGTACTTC,CASSFGSGTNYEQYF
TRBJ2-7,15,.,TRBV18,.,TGTGCCAGCTCACCTCCGGGACCGACCTCCTACGAGCAGTACTTC,CASSPPGPTSYEQYF
TRBJ2-7,14,.,TRBV7-2,.,TGTGCCAGCAGCTTAGGAGCGGGCCCATGGGAGCAGTACTTC,CASSLGAGPWEQYF
TRBJ2-5,17,TRBD2,TRBV7-8,once,TGTGCCAGCAGCCCGACTAGGCGGGAGCGGCATAATGAGACCCAGTACTTC,CASSPTRRERHNETQYF
TRBJ1-6,16,.,TRBV7-8,.,TGTGCCAGCAGCTTAAGGGCAGGGTCCTATAATTCACCCCTCCACTTT,CASSLRAGSYNSPLHF
TRBJ2-5,15,TRBD2,TRBV19,few,TGTGCCAGTCTTCCTTCAGCGGGAGGGCAGGAGACCCAGTACTTC,CASLPSAGGQETQYF
TRBJ2-5,13,.,TRBV11-1,.,TGTGCCAGCATGAGTGCGGGGATCCAGACCCAGTACTTC,CASMSAGIQTQYF
TRBJ2-1,16,.,TRBV7-3,.,TGTGCCAGCAGCTTATACACCGGGACACTTGTGAGTGAGCAGTTCTTC,CASSLYTGTLVSEQFF
TRBJ1-5,14,.,TRBV19,.,TGTGCCAGTAGTATCGGGAGAAACAATCAGCCCCAGCATTTT,CASSIGRNNQPQHF
TRBJ2-1,20,TRBD1,TRBV13,.,TGTGCCAGCAGAAAACTTCCTTTTGTCGTCGGGACAGGCGATTACAATGAGCAGTTCTTC,CASRKLPFVVGTGDYNEQFF
TRBJ2-1,15,TRBD2,TRBV6-1,.,TGTGCCAGCATAGTCGGGGGGGGAAATCGGGTTGAGCAGTTCTTC,CASIVGGGNRVEQFF
TRBJ2-2,15,.,TRBV14,.,TGTGCCAGCAGGCGCAACGCGGGGCGCGCCGGGGAGCTGTTTTTT,CASRRNAGRAGELFF
TRBJ1-1,14,.,TRBV25-1,.,TGTGCCAGCAGTGTTGGGGGACGGCAGACTGAAGCTTTCTTT,CASSVGGRQTEAFF
TRBJ2-7,18,TRBD2,TRBV4-1,.,TGCGCCAGCAGCCATTCGGGACTAGCGGGAGGAGTATCCTACGAGCAGTACTTC,CASSHSGLAGGVSYEQYF
TRBJ2-3,13,TRBD1,TRBV19,.,TGTGCCAGTAGGGTGACCCTGGGACAGACGCAGTATTTT,CASRVTLGQTQYF
TRBJ1-2,12,.,TRBV2,once,TGTGCCAGTCGCGGGGGAGGGTATGGCTACACCTTC,CASRGGGYGYTF
TRBJ2-7,14,TRBD1,TRBV18,.,TGTGCCAGCTCACCAAGACAGGGAGCCTACGAGCAGTACTTC,CASSPRQGAYEQYF
TRBJ2-3,14,.,TRBV6-6,.,TGTGCCAGCAGTTACTCGTTTTCCAGGGTGAGGCAGTATTTT,CASSYSFSRVRQYF
TRBJ1-2,11,TRBD1,TRBV30,.,TGTGCCTGTGGACAGGGAGGGCTATGGACCTTC,CACGQGGLWTF
TRBJ2-3,14,.,TRBV21-1,.,TGTGCCACCCCGACTAGCGGGCGGCCAGATACGCAGTATTTT,CATPTSGRPDTQYF
TRBJ1-3,11,.,TRBV11-2,.,TGTGCCAGCAGCCTCGAGGGTACCATATATTTT,CASSLEGTIYF
TRBJ2-1,15,.,TRBV11-2,.,TGTGCCAGCAGCCCAAGCCTTAGCTCCTACAATGAGCAGTTCTTC,CASSPSLSSYNEQFF
TRBJ2-7,15,.,TRBV7-2,.,TGTGCCAGCAGCTTAGGATCACAGGGATTCTACGAGCAGTACTTC,CASSLGSQGFYEQYF
TRBJ2-1,16,TRBD2,TRBV5-1,once,TGCGCCAGCGGACCCTCAGCGGGAGGGGCCTACAATGAGCAGTTCTTC,CASGPSAGGAYNEQFF
TRBJ2-5,13,.,TRBV11-3,.,TGTGCCAGCAGCTTAAGTCCCCCGGGGACCCAGTACTTC,CASSLSPPGTQYF
TRBJ1-1,15,TRBD1,TRBV6-5,.,TGTGCCAGCAGTTTAACAGGGGGCGGTCTCTCTGAAGCTTTCTTT,CASSLTGGGLSEAFF
TRBJ1-4,13,.,TRBV14,.,TGTGCCAGCAGTAGAATCCGTGGCGTAGAACTGTTTTTT,CASSRIRGVELFF
TRBJ2-7,11,.,TRBV28,.,TGTGCCAGCAGGACCGGGTACGAGCAGTACTTC,CASRTGYEQYF
TRBJ2-3,15,.,TRBV7-9,.,TGTGCCAGCAGCTTAGCGGGCAGAAGCACAGATACGCAGTATTTT,CASSLAGRSTDTQYF
TRBJ2-7,14,.,TRBV7-8,.,TGTGCCAGCAGCTTATTGGCAATCCCCTACGAGCAGTACTTC,CASSLLAIPYEQYF
TRBJ1-5,15,.,TRBV11-2,.,TGTGCCAGCAGCTCAACCGGGACGGGGGGTCAGCCCCAGCATTTT,CASSSTGTGGQPQHF
TRBJ2-5,13,.,TRBV10-2,.,TGCGCCAGCAGTGTCGAATATTTGGAGACCCAGTACTTC,CASSVEYLETQYF
TRBJ1-1,11,.,TRBV6-5,.,TGTGCCAGCAGCCAATACACTGAAGCTTTCTTT,CASSQYTEAFF
TRBJ2-7,16,TRBD2,TRBV7-2,.,TGTGCCAGCAGTCTTAGGACTAGCGGGAGGGCCGGCGAGCAGTACTTC,CASSLRTSGRAGEQYF
TRBJ1-5,16,.,TRBV21-1,few,TGTGCCAGCAGCAAAGCGCAGGGCTTGGGCAATCAGCCCCAGCATTTT,CASSKAQGLGNQPQHF
TRBJ1-1,14,.,TRBV6-5,.,TGTGCCAGCAGTGTGACAGTTTTATTCACTGAAGCTTTCTTT,CASSVTVLFTEAFF
TRBJ1-2,13,.,TRBV7-6,.,TGTGCCAGCAGCTTAGGAGACACCCATGGCTACACCTTC,CASSLGDTHGYTF
TRBJ2-5,11,.,TRBV18,.,TGTGCCAGCTCGTACCAAGAGACCCAGTACTTC,CASSYQETQYF
TRBJ2-2,16,TRBD2,TRBV27,once,TGTGCCAGCAGTCCCTCACCAGGGACTAGTATCGGGGAGCTGTTTTTT,CASSPSPGTSIGELFF
TRBJ2-3,15,.,TRBV7-9,.,TGTGCCAGCAGCGGCAGAGGATGGGGCACAGATACGCAGTATTTT,CASSGRGWGTDTQYF
TRBJ2-5,13,.,TRBV18,.,TGTGCCAGCTCACTGGACAGCCAAGAGACCCAGTACTTC,CASSLDSQETQYF
TRBJ1-1,13,.,TRBV6-4,.,TGTGCCAGCAGTAGACGGGGCGACACTGAAGCTTTCTTT,CASSRRGDTEAFF